A selection of T cell receptor beta chains follows, all from one sample in a study of blood T cell repertoires in COVID-19. Some clones are missing from TCRdb's copy, which holds only in-frame ones; the method was immunoSEQ multiplex PCR. The data show roughly 69,000 clones, around four fifths seen once. Sequencing used peripheral blood. Every receptor here comes from a man between 60 and 75 years old with COVID-19, enrolled during active disease. CDR3s include the opening cysteine and the closing phenylalanine or tryptophan. The D gene is left open where the match is weak. Clone size is given for some rows only: seen once, a few or many times, or a class if the clone is expanded.

TRBJ2-7,TRBV5-1,NA,NA,CASSFSGTGAYEQYF,TGCGCCAGCAGCTTCTCCGGGACTGGGGCCTACGAGCAGTACTTC
TRBJ1-1,TRBV5-1,TRBD1,NA,CASSFTTGETEAFF,TGCGCCAGCAGCTTCACCACAGGGGAAACTGAAGCTTTCTTT
TRBJ2-3,TRBV5-6,TRBD1,NA,CASASGTGGVNTQYF,TGTGCCAGTGCCTCCGGGACAGGGGGCGTCAATACGCAGTATTTT
TRBJ1-5,TRBV4-1,NA,NA,CASSQAEGRSNQPQHF,TGCGCCAGCAGCCAAGCCGAGGGGAGGAGCAATCAGCCCCAGCATTTT
TRBJ1-1,TRBV28,NA,NA,CASSGVRGNTEAFF,TGTGCCAGCAGTGGGGTCCGGGGGAACACTGAAGCTTTCTTT
TRBJ2-3,TRBV28,NA,many,CASSFPGTDTQYF,TGTGCCAGCAGTTTTCCCGGTACAGATACGCAGTATTTT
TRBJ2-3,TRBV5-1,TRBD1,NA,CASSLAGQGASDTQYF,TGCGCCAGCAGCTTGGCCGGGCAGGGGGCCTCAGATACGCAGTATTTT
TRBJ1-1,TRBV6-6,TRBD1,NA,CASSGMGQVGTEAFF,TGTGCCAGCAGTGGAATGGGACAGGTGGGCACTGAAGCTTTCTTT
TRBJ2-2,TRBV2,NA,NA,CASKRVENTGELFF,TGTGCCAGCAAGCGGGTCGAAAACACCGGGGAGCTGTTTTTT
TRBJ1-2,TRBV7-9,NA,few,CASSLALAANDYGYTF,TGTGCCAGCAGCTTAGCCCTTGCGGCCAATGACTATGGCTACACCTTC
TRBJ2-7,TRBV19,NA,NA,CASSQGTAPYEQYF,TGTGCCAGTAGCCAGGGGACGGCCCCCTACGAGCAGTACTTC
TRBJ2-7,TRBV7-9,TRBD1,NA,CASSKGTGGIDEQYF,TGTGCCAGCAGCAAAGGGACAGGGGGCATAGACGAGCAGTACTTC
TRBJ2-5,TRBV5-1,NA,NA,CASTQWAGQQETQYF,TGCGCCAGCACCCAGTGGGCAGGACAGCAAGAGACCCAGTACTTC
TRBJ2-5,TRBV5-1,TRBD2,few,CASSLAAGGRVIQETQYF,TGCGCCAGCAGCTTGGCCGCGGGGGGCCGAGTTATCCAAGAGACCCAGTACTTC
TRBJ2-1,TRBV6-5,TRBD2,NA,CASSPGRGEYNEQFF,TGTGCCAGCAGCCCCGGGCGGGGGGAATACAATGAGCAGTTCTTC
TRBJ2-2,TRBV11-2,TRBD2,NA,CASSFGVAGGELFF,TGTGCCAGCAGCTTTGGAGTAGCGGGAGGGGAGCTGTTTTTT
TRBJ1-4,TRBV3-1/TRBV3-2,NA,NA,CASSLTPGIYNEKLFF,TGTGCCAGCAGCCTGACCCCCGGGATATATAATGAAAAACTGTTTTTT
TRBJ2-5,TRBV9,NA,NA,CASSVDSLGGLLETQYF,TGTGCCAGCAGCGTAGATTCTCTTGGAGGGTTGTTGGAGACCCAGTACTTC
TRBJ2-3,TRBV11-3,NA,NA,CASSFQPTGTDTQYF,TGTGCCAGCAGCTTCCAACCCACAGGGACAGATACGCAGTATTTT
TRBJ2-3,TRBV2,NA,NA,CASSVSLTDTQYF,TGTGCCAGCAGTGTGAGCTTAACGGATACGCAGTATTTT
TRBJ1-2,TRBV27,NA,NA,CASGGEKAGYTF,TGTGCCAGCGGCGGGGAAAAGGCTGGCTACACCTTC
TRBJ2-6,TRBV10-3,NA,NA,CAISVLGANVLTF,TGTGCCATCAGTGTACTTGGGGCCAACGTCCTGACTTTC
TRBJ2-7,TRBV5-1,NA,NA,CASSSRGPPYEQYF,TGCGCCAGCAGCTCGCGGGGACCCCCCTACGAGCAGTACTTC
TRBJ1-2,TRBV19,NA,NA,CASRQANLYGYTF,TGTGCCAGTAGGCAGGCCAACTTATATGGCTACACCTTC
TRBJ2-1,TRBV18,TRBD2,NA,CASSPLAGIGGEQFF,TGTGCCAGCTCACCACTAGCGGGGATTGGTGGTGAGCAGTTCTTC
TRBJ1-5,TRBV18,TRBD1,NA,CASSQFDRGLGQPQHF,TGTGCCAGCTCACAATTTGACAGGGGGCTAGGACAGCCCCAGCATTTT
TRBJ1-2,TRBV5-1,TRBD1,NA,CASSPGTGVIGYTF,TGCGCCAGCAGCCCCGGGACAGGGGTCATTGGCTACACCTTC
TRBJ1-4,TRBV3-1/TRBV3-2,NA,NA,CASSPTRATNEKLFF,TGTGCCAGCAGCCCCACACGTGCAACTAATGAAAAACTGTTTTTT
TRBJ2-1,TRBV30,TRBD2,NA,CAWNALAGIVNEQFF,TGTGCCTGGAACGCCCTAGCGGGAATCGTCAATGAGCAGTTCTTC
TRBJ2-3,TRBV15,TRBD2,NA,CATSLDRSSGGDTQYF,TGTGCCACCAGCCTAGATAGATCTAGCGGGGGAGATACGCAGTATTTT
TRBJ1-2,TRBV11-3,NA,NA,CASSEDSAYGYTF,TGTGCCAGCAGCGAGGACAGCGCCTATGGCTACACCTTC
TRBJ1-1,TRBV15,NA,NA,CATSKRLMNTEAFF,TGTGCCACCAGCAAGAGACTCATGAACACTGAAGCTTTCTTT
TRBJ2-3,TRBV24-1,NA,NA,CATSGGSGTDTQYF,TGTGCCACCAGTGGAGGCAGTGGCACAGATACGCAGTATTTT
TRBJ1-4,TRBV18,NA,once,CASSPPISVNEKLFF,TGTGCCAGCTCACCACCTATCTCAGTTAATGAAAAACTGTTTTTT
TRBJ2-1,TRBV4-1,TRBD2,once,CASSQPRAGGFNEQFF,TGCGCCAGCAGCCAACCTAGAGCGGGAGGGTTCAATGAGCAGTTCTTC
TRBJ2-7,TRBV7-9,NA,few,CASSLGGTYEQYF,TGTGCCAGCAGCTTAGGAGGCACGTATGAGCAGTACTTC
TRBJ2-1,TRBV13,NA,NA,CASSLTGVSYNEQFF,TGTGCCAGCAGCTTAACGGGAGTATCGTACAATGAGCAGTTCTTC
TRBJ1-2,TRBV9,TRBD1,once,CASSKDRGYGYTF,TGTGCCAGCAGCAAAGACAGGGGCTATGGCTACACCTTC
TRBJ2-3,TRBV2,NA,NA,CASSQTRGTDTQYF,TGTGCCAGCAGTCAGACTCGGGGGACAGATACGCAGTATTTT
TRBJ2-2,TRBV18,NA,NA,CASSPIHMNTGELFF,TGTGCCAGCTCACCAATACACATGAACACCGGGGAGCTGTTTTTT
TRBJ2-1,TRBV24-1,NA,NA,CATSDGWANEQFF,TGTGCCACCAGTGATGGGTGGGCCAATGAGCAGTTCTTC
TRBJ2-3,TRBV28,TRBD2,NA,CASRLALLSTQYF,TGTGCCAGCCGACTAGCTCTCCTTTCTACGCAGTATTTT
TRBJ1-5,TRBV10-2,TRBD1,NA,CASSMGQAQPQHF,TGCGCCAGCAGTATGGGACAGGCCCAGCCCCAGCATTTT
TRBJ1-4,TRBV27,TRBD1,NA,CASSQTTGTGGEKLFF,TGTGCCAGCAGTCAAACTACCGGGACAGGAGGCGAAAAACTGTTTTTT
TRBJ2-1,TRBV10-1,NA,once,CASSAGSYNEQFF,TGCGCCAGCAGTGCGGGGTCCTACAATGAGCAGTTCTTC
TRBJ2-2,TRBV6-6,TRBD2,NA,CASSRPGLAGVQRVSGELFF,TGTGCCAGCAGTCGTCCGGGACTAGCGGGAGTGCAGCGGGTTTCCGGGGAGCTGTTTTTT
TRBJ2-1,TRBV5-6,TRBD1,NA,CASSLWTGGDYNEQFF,TGTGCCAGCAGCTTGTGGACAGGGGGGGATTACAATGAGCAGTTCTTC
TRBJ2-5,TRBV6-6,NA,NA,CASSYSITYPQYF,TGTGCCAGCAGTTACTCGATAACATATCCCCAGTACTTC
TRBJ2-3,TRBV6-5,NA,NA,CASSYSRRHEVDTQYF,TGTGCCAGCAGTTACTCTCGACGGCACGAGGTAGATACGCAGTATTTT
TRBJ2-1,TRBV27,TRBD2,NA,CASSPRGGVPNEQFF,TGTGCCAGCAGTCCCCGGGGGGGGGTCCCCAATGAGCAGTTCTTC